This T cell receptor beta chain comes out of a study of cytomegalovirus exposure and HLA in healthy donors. Study summary: Earlier sequencing of 150 million to 200 million T cells yielded around 100 million unique TCR beta sequences. Counted in an early data release were about 86 million unique TCRs from HLA-typed donors. Study observations and caveats: CMV antigen specificity was confirmed in vitro for three CMV-associated chains. Immune exposure information comprised only CMV serostatus.

Regarding this clone: Its specificity is unknown.

The PCR used 60 Vbeta and 13 Jbeta primers. Using immunoSEQ multiplex PCR, the repertoire was profiled, and TCRdb retains in-frame clones only, with some absent. Here the sample spans around 270,000 clones, over 70% being singletons. The receptor was isolated from a girl aged 2 to 10 in good health and CMV-seronegative. The sample taken for sequencing was PBMCs.

CDR3 sequence: CASRVSGSVEQYF. The DNA of the CDR3 is TGTGCCAGTAGGGTTAGCGGGAGTGTGGAGCAGTACTTC. This chain connects TRBV19 to TRBJ2-7; the match to TRBD2 covers 9 bases. Trimming took 6 bases from V and 7 from J; bases not matched to a gene: 7. The germline gives CDR1 LNHDA, CDR2 SQIVND (reference sequence). This CDR3 spans 13 amino acids.